This T cell receptor (beta chain) was recorded in a study of blood T cell repertoires in COVID-19. On the study more broadly: Sources were T cells, B-cell-depleted T cells, or PBMCs; the material itself was cDNA or gDNA.

V lost 5 bases and J lost 4; bases outside the gene matches: 12. Germline loops: CDR1 MDHEN, CDR2 SYDVKM. This CDR3 is built from 16 residues. Authors' analysis steps: Amplification of reference gene primers provided the estimated nucleated cell counts. Libraries were prepared by immunoSEQ multiplex PCR; TCRdb keeps only in-frame clonotypes and omits some of them. That table gives V, J and clone size, and the DNA gave D and trimming. The data hold under 70,000 clones, with around 80% observed a single time. The J gene is TRBJ2-3, the V gene TRBV28, with 7 bases matching TRBD2. The sample taken for sequencing was peripheral blood. The TCR sequence derives from a human donor in a cohort sampled during active COVID-19. CDR3: CASSPLSGAGSDTQYF. The CDR3, as DNA: TGTGCCAGCAGTCCCCTTTCGGGAGCGGGGTCAGATACGCAGTATTTT.